The TCR beta chain described here comes from a study of T-cell reconstitution after alpha-beta-depleted transplantation in children. The study, taken as a whole, reports: At day 60, the high TCRbeta diversity found in some patients originated from recipient T cells and thymic progenitors that had survived. Among T cells one year after transplant, newly produced cells accounted for most counts and diversity.

Trimming shortened V by 2 bases and J by 4 bases, and 10 bases separated the two germline ends. The CDR3 is 14 amino acids. Germline CDR1 is LNHNV and CDR2 is YYDKDF (reference sequence). A note on this clonotype: Its antigen is currently unknown.

Construction of the TCRbeta library involved unique molecular identifiers. TCRdb ran MiXCR on the PCR reads and lists one entry per CDR3 protein. This sample has around 440,000 distinct CDR3 sequences, with about a sixth found just once. The gene calls are TRBV15 and TRBJ2-3, with a tentative D call TRBD1 (5 bases). Sequencing was performed on PBMCs, mostly from graft donor cells, taken 360 days after TCRalphabeta/CD19-depleted stem cell transplant. The origin of this receptor is a boy under three years old who had a stem cell transplant for Wiskott-Aldrich syndrome, so the T cells may come from the graft donor. The CDR3 nucleotides are TGTGCCACCAGCAGACGCCTACAGGCAGATACGCAGTATTTT. Protein product: CATSRRLQADTQYF.